Sequencing of this T cell receptor beta chain was carried out in a study of siplizumab effects on memory and regulatory T cells. Study-level findings and limits: Most alloreactive clones went unmapped to unstimulated subsets; only a minor fraction mapped.

V lost 4 bases and J lost 1, with 8 bases in between. Germline V lookup: CDR1 MGHRA, CDR2 YSYEKL. This CDR3 spans 14 amino acids. As regards this clone: Its antigen is not identified.

Per sample, the assay covered about 10^5 TCR templates. Clones were read by immunoSEQ multiplex PCR, and TCRdb kept only the in-frame ones, dropping some. The sample consists of 65,000 to 90,000 clones, roughly 93% of them appearing once. Sequenced: CD8+ T cells sorted from blood. The receptor comes from a human donor in good health. The J gene is TRBJ1-5, the V gene TRBV4-1, with D unclear. CDR3 residues: CASSLFESNQPQHF. Here the CDR3 DNA reads TGCGCCAGCAGCCTTTTTGAAAGCAATCAGCCCCAGCATTTT.